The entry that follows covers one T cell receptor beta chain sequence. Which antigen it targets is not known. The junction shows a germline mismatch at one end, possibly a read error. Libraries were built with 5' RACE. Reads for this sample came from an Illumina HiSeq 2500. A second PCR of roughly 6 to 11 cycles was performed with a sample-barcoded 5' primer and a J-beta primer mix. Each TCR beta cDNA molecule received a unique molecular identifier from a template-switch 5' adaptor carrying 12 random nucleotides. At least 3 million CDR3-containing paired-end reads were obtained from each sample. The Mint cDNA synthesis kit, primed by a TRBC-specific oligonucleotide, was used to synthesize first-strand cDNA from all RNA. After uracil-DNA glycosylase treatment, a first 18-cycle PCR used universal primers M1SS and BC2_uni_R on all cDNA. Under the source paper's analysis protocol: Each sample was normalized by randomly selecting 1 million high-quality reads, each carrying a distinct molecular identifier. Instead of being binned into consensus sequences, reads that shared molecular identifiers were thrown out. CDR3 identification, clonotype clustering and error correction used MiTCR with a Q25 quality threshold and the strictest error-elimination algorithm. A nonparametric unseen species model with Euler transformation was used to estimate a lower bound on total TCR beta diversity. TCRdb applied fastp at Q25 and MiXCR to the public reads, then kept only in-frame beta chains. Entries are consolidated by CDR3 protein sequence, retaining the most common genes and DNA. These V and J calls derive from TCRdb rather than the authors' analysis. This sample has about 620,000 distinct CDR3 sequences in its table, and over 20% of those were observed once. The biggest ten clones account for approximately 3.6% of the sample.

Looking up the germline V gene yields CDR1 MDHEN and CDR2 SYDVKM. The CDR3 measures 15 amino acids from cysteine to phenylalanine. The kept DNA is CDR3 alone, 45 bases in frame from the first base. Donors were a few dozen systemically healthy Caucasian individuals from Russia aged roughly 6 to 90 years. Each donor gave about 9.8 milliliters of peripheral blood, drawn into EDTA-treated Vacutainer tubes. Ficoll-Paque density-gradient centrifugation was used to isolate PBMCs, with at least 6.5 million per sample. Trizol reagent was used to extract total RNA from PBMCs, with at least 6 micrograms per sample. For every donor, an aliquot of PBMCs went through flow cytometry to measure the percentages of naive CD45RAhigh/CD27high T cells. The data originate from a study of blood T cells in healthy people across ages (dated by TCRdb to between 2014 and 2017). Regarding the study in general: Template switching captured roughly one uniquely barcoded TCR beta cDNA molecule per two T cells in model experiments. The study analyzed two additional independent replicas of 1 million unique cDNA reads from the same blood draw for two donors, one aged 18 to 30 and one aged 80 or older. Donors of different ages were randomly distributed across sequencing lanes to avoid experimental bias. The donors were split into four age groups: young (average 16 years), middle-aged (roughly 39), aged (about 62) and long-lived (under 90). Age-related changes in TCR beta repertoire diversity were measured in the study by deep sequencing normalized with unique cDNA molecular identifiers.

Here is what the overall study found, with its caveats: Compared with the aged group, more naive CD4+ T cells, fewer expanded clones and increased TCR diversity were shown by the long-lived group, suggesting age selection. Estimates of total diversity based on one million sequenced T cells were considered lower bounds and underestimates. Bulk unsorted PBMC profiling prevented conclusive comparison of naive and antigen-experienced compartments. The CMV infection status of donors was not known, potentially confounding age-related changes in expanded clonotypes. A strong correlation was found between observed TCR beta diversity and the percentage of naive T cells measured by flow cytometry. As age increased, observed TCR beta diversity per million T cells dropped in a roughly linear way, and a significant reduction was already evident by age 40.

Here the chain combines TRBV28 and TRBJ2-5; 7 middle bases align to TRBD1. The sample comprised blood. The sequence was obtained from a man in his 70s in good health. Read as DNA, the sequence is TGTACCAGCAGCCTGCAGGGGGAAAACCAAGAGACCCAGTACTTC. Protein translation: CTSSLQGENQETQYF.